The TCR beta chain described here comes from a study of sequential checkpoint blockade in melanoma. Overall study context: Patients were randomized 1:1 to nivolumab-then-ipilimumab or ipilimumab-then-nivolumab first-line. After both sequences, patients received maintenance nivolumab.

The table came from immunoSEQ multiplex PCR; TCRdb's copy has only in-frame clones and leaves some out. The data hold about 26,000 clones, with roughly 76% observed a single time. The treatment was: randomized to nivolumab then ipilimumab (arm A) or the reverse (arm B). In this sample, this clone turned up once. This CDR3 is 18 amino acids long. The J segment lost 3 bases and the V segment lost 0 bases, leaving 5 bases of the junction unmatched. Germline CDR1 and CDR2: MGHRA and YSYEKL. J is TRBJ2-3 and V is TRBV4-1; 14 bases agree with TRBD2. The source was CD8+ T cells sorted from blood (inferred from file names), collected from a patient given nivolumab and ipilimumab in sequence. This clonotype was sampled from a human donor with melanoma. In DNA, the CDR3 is TGCGCCAGCAGCCAAGACCCGGGACTAGCGGGAGAGACAGATACGCAGTATTTT. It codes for CASSQDPGLAGETDTQYF.